Reported below is one TCR beta chain. 5'RACE primed at constant segments yielded TCR alpha and TCR beta cDNA libraries bearing sample barcodes and UMIs. TCRdb reprocessed the 5' RACE reads with MiXCR, giving one entry per CDR3 protein. The data show under 400,000 distinct CDR3 sequences, about 21% seen once. The data belong to a study of T-cell memory formation after mild COVID-19. The V segment lost 4 bases and the J segment 5 bases; nucleotides outside the gene matches: 9. In germline, CDR1 is LGHNA, CDR2 YNFKEQ. CDR3 length equals 15 residues. This chain joins TRBV4-2 and TRBJ2-7; 9 bases map to TRBD1. The source material was PBMCs or a T cell subset sorted from them (not recorded which). The clonotype originates from an adult woman who had mild COVID-19 (a few samples of this study predate the infection). Cell type and time point are not known. The CDR3 spells CASSPRGDRAHEQYF. CDR3 nucleotides: TGTGCCAGCAGCCCCCGCGGGGACAGGGCCCACGAGCAGTACTTC.